A single sample is the source of the 18 T cell receptor beta chains below, sequenced in a study of blood T cell repertoires in COVID-19 (dated by TCRdb to the early 2020s). Libraries were made using the immunoSEQ multiplex PCR assay. Here the immuneACCESS table is served through TCRdb, limited to in-frame sequences with V and J called. Missing clones are a known gap in these copies; in checked studies unresolved V genes cover under half, and the rest lacks a known reason. In this sample the table shows 300,000 to 400,000 clones, about nine tenths of which occur a single time. About 7% of the sample rests with the top ten. Sample: peripheral blood. These receptors came from an older woman with COVID-19, enrolled during active disease.

V and J are TRBV11-3 and TRBJ2-7; D is perhaps TRBD1 (5 bases). The CDR3 sequence is 15 residues long. V shed 2 bases and J shed 2 bases, with 13 bases lying between them. Germline values: CDR1 SGHNT, CDR2 YENEEA. CDR3 in amino acids: CASSLRGGIAYEQYF. Written as DNA, the CDR3 is TGTGCCAGCAGCTTAAGGGGTGGGATAGCCTACGAGCAGTACTTC.

This clone was seen a single time. A junction boundary mismatches the germline segment, possibly from a read error. The genes are TRBV6-5 and TRBJ1-1; TRBD1 might be the D (6 bases). Per the germline V gene, CDR1 is MNHEY and CDR2 is SVGAGI. CDR3 length: 14 amino acids. CDR3 sequence (DNA): TGTGCCAGCAGTTACAATAGGGGGAACGCTGAAGCTTTCTTT. It encodes CASSYNRGNAEAFF.

This sequence joins TRBV7-9 and TRBJ1-1, with D perhaps matching TRBD1 (6 bases). V dropped 3 bases and J dropped 3 bases, with 14 bases sitting between them. The CDR3 contains 15 residues. Germline CDR1 and CDR2: SEHNR and FQNEAQ (reference sequence). CDR3 nucleotide sequence: TGTGCCAGCAGCTTGCAGGGGCTGCTCGACACTGAAGCTTTCTTT. It specifies CASSLQGLLDTEAFF.

V gene TRBV5-4 combines with J gene TRBJ2-7; no firm D call. V lost 4 bases to trimming and J lost 2 bases, with 16 bases between them. Per the germline V gene, CDR1 is SGHNT and CDR2 is YYREEE (reference sequence). CDR3 length: 15 amino acids. The CDR3 nucleotides read TGTGCCAGCAGCCCCTCCGGCGGCCTAACCTACGAGCAGTACTTC. Protein sequence: CASSPSGGLTYEQYF. Supplemented by reference TRBV5-4 and TRBJ2-7, the full variable domain reads ETGVTQSPTHLIKTRGQQVTLRCSSQSGHNTVSWYQQALGQGPQFIFQYYREEENGRGNFPPRFSGLQFPNYSSELNVNALELDDSALYLCASSPSGGLTYEQYFGPGTRLTVT.

The V gene is TRBV19, the J gene TRBJ2-2; D perhaps matches TRBD1 (6 bases). From germline, CDR1 is LNHDA and CDR2 SQIVND (reference sequence). This CDR3 spans 14 amino acids. Trimming cost V 10 bases and J 5 bases, with 17 bases left between them. The CDR3 DNA sequence: TGTGCCATTCAGCAGGGGAAGCAGACCGGGGAGCTGTTTTTT. Translated, it gives CAIQQGKQTGELFF.

Worth noting for this clone: At one end, the junction sequence differs from germline, possibly due to a read error. The chain uses TRBV5-1 and TRBJ2-3; 9 bases align to TRBD1. Germline CDR1 reads SGHRS; CDR2 reads YFSETQ. The CDR3 length is 15 residues. CDR3 nucleotides: TGCGCCAGCAGCTTGGTGGACAGGGGCACCGATACGCAGTATTTT. Residues: CASSLVDRGTDTQYF.

This chain uses TRBV18 with TRBJ1-2; possible D gene TRBD1, 6 bases. Germline loops: CDR1 KGHSH, CDR2 LQKENI. This CDR3 is 14 amino acids long. Trimming removed 3 bases from V and 4 bases from J, with 12 bases in between. This CDR3 reads CASSPAGVAYGYTF. Here the CDR3 DNA reads TGTGCCAGCTCACCGGCAGGGGTGGCCTATGGCTACACCTTC.

This rearrangement joins TRBV10-3 to TRBJ1-1; D gene unclear. Trimming shortened V by 6 bases and J by 1 base, and 9 bases separated the two germline ends. CDR3 length: 13 residues. The germline V gene encodes CDR1 ENHRY and CDR2 SYGVKD. Written as DNA, the CDR3 is TGTGCCATCAGCTCAGGAGGGAACACTGAAGCTTTCTTT. Translating gives CAISSGGNTEAFF.

The chain joins TRBV29-1 to TRBJ1-1; 9 bases are a match to TRBD1. The CDR3 is 14 residues long. Germline CDR1 reads SQVTM; CDR2 reads ANQGSEA. J lost 6 bases, V lost 6 bases, and 11 bases had no gene match. The CDR3 nucleotides read TGCAGCGTAGTTAAACAGGGGGCTTTTGCTGAAGCTTTCTTT. This translates into CSVVKQGAFAEAFF.

The rearrangement uses TRBV28 and TRBJ2-7; D uncertain. The V gene's germline CDR1 is MDHEN and CDR2 SYDVKM. Trimming took 6 bases from V and 0 from J, leaving 9 bases between them. The length of the CDR3 is 13 residues. The CDR3 loop reads CASSLPSSYEQYF. In DNA, the CDR3 is TGTGCCAGCAGCCTTCCCAGCTCCTACGAGCAGTACTTC.

V and J are TRBV19 and TRBJ2-1; TRBD2 matches at 13 bases. With V trimmed by 6 bases and J by 3 bases, 14 bases remained unmatched. In germline, CDR1 is LNHDA, CDR2 SQIVND (reference sequence). The CDR3 is 19 residues long. CDR3 nucleotide sequence: TGTGCCAGTAGCCTTTCGGACTGGACTAGCGGGGGCTACTACAATGAGCAGTTCTTC. Encoded protein: CASSLSDWTSGGYYNEQFF. Full variable domain (missing parts from reference TRBV19 and TRBJ2-1): DGGITQSPKYLFRKEGQNVTLSCEQNLNHDAMYWYRQDPGQGLRLIYYSQIVNDFQKGDIAEGYSVSREKKESFPLTVTSAQKNPTAFYLCASSLSDWTSGGYYNEQFFGPGTRLTVL.

This sequence joins TRBV5-6 and TRBJ1-1, with a possible D match to TRBD1 (5 bases). The CDR3 is 14 residues long. CDR1 SGHDT and CDR2 YYEEEE come from the germline V gene. Trimming took 4 bases from V and 5 from J, leaving 15 bases between them. For the CDR3, the DNA is TGTGCCAGCAGCGGGGCCGGGGGTTATACTGAAGCTTTCTTT. This codes for CASSGAGGYTEAFF. The variable domain in full, with the rest retrieved from reference TRBV5-6 and TRBJ1-1, is DAGVTQSPTHLIKTRGQQVTLRCSPKSGHDTVSWYQQALGQGPQFIFQYYEEEERQRGNFPDRFSGHQFPNYSSELNVNALLLGDSALYLCASSGAGGYTEAFFGQGTRLTVV.

The chain carries TRBV9 and TRBJ2-3; perhaps TRBD2 as D (6 bases). The germline CDR1 and CDR2 sequences are SGDLS and YYNGEE. This CDR3 is built from 15 residues. V was pared by 3 bases and J by 1 base, with 12 bases between. CDR3 region: CASSATGGGTDTQYF. Written as DNA, the CDR3 is TGTGCCAGCAGCGCCACCGGGGGAGGCACAGATACGCAGTATTTT.

This clone has only one observation. The chain links TRBV7-9 to TRBJ2-1; 10 bases are shared with TRBD1. The germline V gene has CDR1 SEHNR and CDR2 FQNEAQ (reference sequence). With V trimmed by 5 bases and J by 8 bases, 6 bases remained unmatched. The CDR3 is 14 amino acids. In DNA form, the CDR3 reads TGTGCCAGCAGCGTAGGACAGGGGGGCGATGAGCAGTTCTTC. This codes for CASSVGQGGDEQFF.

V gene TRBV9 combines with J gene TRBJ2-5; 8 positions match TRBD2. Germline V gene data show CDR1 as SGDLS and CDR2 as YYNGEE. V trimming: 0 bases; J trimming: 2 bases; junction bases outside the gene matches: 9. This CDR3 has 17 residues. CDR3 loop: CASSVATSGGKQETQYF. The CDR3 DNA sequence: TGTGCCAGCAGCGTAGCTACGAGCGGGGGAAAACAAGAGACCCAGTACTTC.

The V call is TRBV7-9, the J call TRBJ2-1, with 10 positions matching TRBD1. The CDR3 covers 14 residues. Germline lookup yields CDR1 SEHNR and CDR2 FQNEAQ (reference sequence). Trimming cost V 9 bases and J 7 bases; bases outside gene matches: 9. The CDR3 DNA follows: TGTGCCAGTTCCGGGACAGGGGATGGGAATGAGCAGTTCTTC. This translates into CASSGTGDGNEQFF.

J is TRBJ1-6 and V is TRBV25-1; D perhaps matches TRBD1 (5 bases). Between the trimmed V and J ends, which lost 2 bases and 10 bases, there was a span of 15 bases. The CDR3 is 15 amino acids. Germline CDR1 MGHDK, CDR2 SYGVNS. This chain's CDR3 is CASSEHGQGRSPLHF. CDR3 nucleotide sequence: TGTGCCAGCAGTGAACACGGCCAGGGTCGCTCACCCCTCCACTTT.

This clone was recorded only once. V and J are TRBV13 and TRBJ1-2; TRBD1 might be the D (6 bases). V lost 2 bases to trimming and J lost 3 bases, with 13 bases between them. Germline assignment: CDR1 PRHDT and CDR2 FYEKMQ (reference sequence). The CDR3 is 15 residues long. The DNA of the CDR3 is TGTGCCAGCAGCTTAATTGGAGGGGGGGACTATGGCTACACCTTC. Translation gives CASSLIGGGDYGYTF.